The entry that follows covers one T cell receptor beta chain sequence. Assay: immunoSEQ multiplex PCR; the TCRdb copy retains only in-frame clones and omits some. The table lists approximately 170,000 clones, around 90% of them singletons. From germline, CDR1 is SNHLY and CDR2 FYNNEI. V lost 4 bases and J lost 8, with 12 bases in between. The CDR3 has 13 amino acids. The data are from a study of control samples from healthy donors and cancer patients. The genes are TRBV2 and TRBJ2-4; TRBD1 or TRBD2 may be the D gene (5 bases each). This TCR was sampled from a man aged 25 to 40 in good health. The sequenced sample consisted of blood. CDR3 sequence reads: CASSGDSGHIQYF. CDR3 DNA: TGTGCCAGCAGTGGTGACAGCGGCCACATTCAGTACTTC.